The 27 T cell receptor beta chains listed next were all sequenced from one sample in a study of T cell repertoires in cytomegalovirus infection. Their antigens are not known. Each CDR3 protein is one row after TCRdb ran MiXCR on the reads. The sample shows 370,000 or so distinct CDR3 sequences, just under 35% of them seen only once. The material sequenced was cultured PBMCs, taken from culture after CMV antigen stimulation. The receptors shown here come from a human donor in good health (CMV status not recorded). Some clones in this sample may be carry-over from other donors' samples.

As concerns this clonotype: Since a much larger clone is just one base distant, this may be a read error. The chain employs TRBV7-2 and TRBJ2-3, with 7 bases aligning to TRBD2. V dropped 5 bases and J dropped 7; count of bases not matched to a gene: 15. Germline assignment: CDR1 SGHTA and CDR2 FQGNSA. The CDR3 contains 16 residues. CDR3 sequence: CASSPQPAGSQNTQYF. The CDR3, as DNA: TGTGCCAGCAGCCCCCAACCAGCGGGGAGCCAGAATACGCAGTATTTT.

In its sample, this clonotype was seen many times. The chain uses TRBV7-2 and TRBJ2-5; perhaps TRBD1 as D (7 bases). From germline, CDR1 is SGHTA and CDR2 FQGNSA. V was shortened by 1 base and J by 8 bases, with 17 bases between the two germline ends. The CDR3 covers 15 residues. CDR3 nucleotides: TGTGCCAGCAGCTTAGGGGGGGACAGTCTTATAACCCAGTACTTC. Its protein product is CASSLGGDSLITQYF. Full variable domain (remainder filled in from reference TRBV7-2 and TRBJ2-5): GAGVSQSPSNKVTEKGKDVELRCDPISGHTALYWYRQSLGQGLEFLIYFQGNSAPDKSGLPSDRFSAERTGGSVSTLTIQRTQQEDSAVYLCASSLGGDSLITQYFGPGTRLLVL.

Comment on this clonotype: A clone one base away is much larger, so this may be a read error. The gene calls are TRBV19 and TRBJ2-2, with TRBD2 as a possible D gene (5 bases). Germline CDR1 is LNHDA and CDR2 is SQIVND (reference sequence). This CDR3 contains 16 residues. The V end was cut by 3 bases, the J end by 7 bases, with 18 bases between. The CDR3 is CASSISLHAGIGELFF. DNA of the CDR3: TGTGCCAGTAGTATTTCGCTGCACGCGGGCATCGGGGAGCTGTTTTTT.

This chain connects TRBV24-1 to TRBJ1-5, with D possibly being TRBD1 (5 bases). CDR3 length: 14 amino acids. With 7 bases removed from V and 3 bases from J, the gap between germline ends came to 12 bases. Germline values: CDR1 KGHDR, CDR2 SFDVKD. The chain's CDR3 is CATSSTGHNQPQHF. Here the CDR3 DNA reads TGTGCCACCAGCAGTACAGGACACAATCAGCCCCAGCATTTT.

This clonotype was seen only a few times. J is TRBJ2-5 and V is TRBV11-3; 10 nucleotides match TRBD2. The CDR3 covers 18 residues. V was clipped by 5 bases and J by 5 bases; unmatched bases: 17. CDR1 SGHNT and CDR2 YENEEA come from the germline V gene. CDR3 residues: CASSLGASGSPWGETQYF. CDR3 sequence (DNA): TGTGCCAGCAGCCTTGGTGCTAGCGGGAGCCCCTGGGGTGAGACCCAGTACTTC.

This chain joins TRBV12-3 or TRBV12-4 and TRBJ2-5; D possibly corresponds to TRBD2 (6 bases). This CDR3 spans 18 amino acids. Trimming removed 3 bases at V and 4 bases at J, with 24 bases between. CDR3 coding DNA: TGTGCCAGCAGTTTTTGGTCCCGGGCGGGACGAGAGGGAGAGACCCAGTACTTC. Its translation: CASSFWSRAGREGETQYF.

The J gene is TRBJ2-5, the V gene TRBV7-6; a possible D gene is TRBD1 (6 bases). The V gene lost 4 bases and the J gene lost 5 bases, with 17 bases spanning the gap. This CDR3 region has 15 residues. Germline values: CDR1 SGHVS, CDR2 FNYEAQ. CDR3 residues: CASSSRVGAEETQYF. Here the CDR3 DNA reads TGTGCCAGCAGCTCACGGGTGGGGGCGGAGGAGACCCAGTACTTC.

This clonotype showed up just a few times. The rearrangement uses TRBV27 and TRBJ2-1; D possibly corresponds to TRBD1 (5 bases). The CDR3 extends over 13 amino acids. From germline, CDR1 is MNHEY and CDR2 SMNVEV (reference sequence). The germline V and J ends were trimmed by 6 bases and 2 bases, with 8 bases remaining between them. The CDR3 protein is CASRDTAYNEQFF. CDR3 nucleotide sequence: TGTGCCAGCAGGGACACCGCCTACAATGAGCAGTTCTTC.

This chain connects TRBV5-6 to TRBJ2-5, with 7 bases aligning to TRBD1. Per the germline V gene, CDR1 is SGHDT and CDR2 is YYEEEE. Trimming at V came to 1 base and at J to 4 bases, leaving 7 bases not matched to a gene. The CDR3 runs to 15 residues. The CDR3 DNA follows: TGTGCCAGCAGCTTGAGGACAGGTCTAGGAGAGACCCAGTACTTC. Protein sequence: CASSLRTGLGETQYF.

This clonotype appeared once. The chain has TRBV19 and TRBJ2-4, with D possibly being TRBD1 or TRBD2 (6 bases each). In germline, CDR1 is LNHDA, CDR2 SQIVND (reference sequence). The ends were cut back, 6 bases at V and 0 bases at J, with 18 bases in the middle. This CDR3 has 17 amino acids. The CDR3 sequence: CASRHGTGAGAKNIQYF. CDR3 DNA: TGTGCCAGTAGACATGGCACGGGGGCCGGAGCCAAAAACATTCAGTACTTC.

This clonotype was observed a handful of times. The rearrangement joins TRBV6-2 or TRBV6-3 to TRBJ1-2; D is possibly TRBD1 (5 bases). The CDR3 length is 13 residues. Germline V CDR1 and CDR2: MNHEY, SVGEGT. Trimming pared 6 bases from V and 0 bases from J, leaving 8 bases between. The CDR3 reads CASRDNANYGYTF. In nucleotides, the CDR3 is TGTGCCAGCAGGGACAACGCTAACTATGGCTACACCTTC.

The chain joins TRBV20-1 to TRBJ1-1; D is ambiguous. CDR3 length: 12 residues. Germline assignment: CDR1 DFQATT and CDR2 SNEGSKA (reference sequence). Trimming cost V 0 bases and J 0 bases, with 2 bases left between them. CDR3 coding DNA: TGCAGTGCTAGAGATGTGAACACTGAAGCTTTCTTT. It translates to CSARDVNTEAFF.

This clonotype appeared a few times. J is TRBJ2-3 and V is TRBV3-1; either TRBD1 or TRBD2 may fit D (5 bases each). This CDR3 has 13 amino acids. With 4 bases removed from V and 3 bases from J, the gap between germline ends came to 8 bases. Germline V CDR1 and CDR2: LGHDT, YNNKEL (reference sequence). The CDR3 region is CASSRDPTDTQYF. CDR3 DNA: TGTGCCAGCAGCCGGGACCCGACAGATACGCAGTATTTT.

CDR3 residues: CASSPGEKTQYF. DNA for the CDR3: TGTGCCAGCAGCCCGGGGGAGAAGACCCAGTACTTC. The chain links TRBV11-3 to TRBJ2-5, with a weak D call TRBD2 (6 bases). Germline loops: CDR1 SGHNT, CDR2 YENEEA. V was pared by 5 bases and J by 6 bases, with 10 bases between. CDR3 length equals 12 residues.

This clonotype was detected only a few times. This chain connects TRBV6-1 to TRBJ2-5; 10 bases align to TRBD1. The CDR3 has 16 amino acids. The germline V gene encodes CDR1 MNHNS and CDR2 SASEGT. With 6 bases clipped from V and 4 bases from J, the junction kept 11 bases outside the gene matches. The CDR3 loop reads CASSLSPGQGRETQYF. The CDR3 coding sequence is TGTGCCAGCAGCCTCTCTCCGGGACAGGGGCGAGAGACCCAGTACTTC.

The chain is built from TRBV7-9 and TRBJ2-1; TRBD1 is a possible D gene (6 bases). V was pared by 3 bases and J by 5 bases, with 14 bases between. The CDR3 consists of 15 residues. Germline loops: CDR1 SEHNR, CDR2 FQNEAQ (reference sequence). CDR3 sequence reads: CASSLGHNSDNEQFF. DNA of the CDR3: TGTGCCAGCAGCTTGGGACACAATTCTGACAATGAGCAGTTCTTC.

This clonotype was observed many times. This chain uses TRBV7-2 with TRBJ1-2, with 8 bases lining up with TRBD1. This CDR3 has 16 residues. Germline V gene lookup returns CDR1 SGHTA and CDR2 FQGNSA. After removal of 1 base from V and 2 bases from J, the junction contained 6 bases not matched to a gene. This chain's CDR3 is CASSLGRTGRNYGYTF. CDR3 bases: TGTGCCAGCAGCTTAGGAAGGACAGGGAGAAACTATGGCTACACCTTC.

CDR3 sequence reads: CSASRQGPIYEQYF. The CDR3 nucleotides read TGCAGTGCTAGCCGACAGGGTCCCATCTACGAGCAGTACTTC. The rearrangement uses TRBV20-1 and TRBJ2-7; 7 bases line up with TRBD1. CDR3 length equals 14 residues. Germline trimming cut 3 bases from V and 3 bases from J; bases unmatched to any gene: 8. Germline loops: CDR1 DFQATT, CDR2 SNEGSKA (reference sequence).

In this sample, this clonotype turned up once. J is TRBJ2-2 and V is TRBV20-1, with a tentative D call TRBD2 (6 bases). The germline V and J ends were trimmed by 6 bases and 2 bases, with 10 bases remaining between them. CDR3 size: 13 residues. Germline assignment: CDR1 DFQATT and CDR2 SNEGSKA (reference sequence). The CDR3 region has the DNA TGCAGTGCGAGGGGACTTAACACCGGGGAGCTGTTTTTT. It yields the protein CSARGLNTGELFF.

The V gene is TRBV11-2, the J gene TRBJ1-1, with D perhaps matching TRBD1 (5 bases). In germline, CDR1 is SGHAT, CDR2 FQNNGV. The CDR3 consists of 13 residues. Trimming took 11 bases from V and 1 from J, leaving 14 bases between them. CDR3 nucleotides: TGTGCCGGGGGAGAGACGTGGAACACTGAAGCTTTCTTT. It specifies CAGGETWNTEAFF.

The J gene is TRBJ1-5, the V gene TRBV28; 7 positions match TRBD1. The CDR3 has 15 amino acids. Per the germline V gene, CDR1 is MDHEN and CDR2 is SYDVKM. J was trimmed by 4 bases and V by 7 bases; bases with no gene match: 10. In nucleotides, the CDR3 is TGTGCCAGCATTGGCAACACAGGGGTTAATCAGCCCCAGCATTTT. This gives the protein CASIGNTGVNQPQHF.

This rearrangement joins TRBV9 to TRBJ2-3, with 12 bases lining up with TRBD2. The CDR3 runs 16 residues. The V gene's germline CDR1 is SGDLS and CDR2 YYNGEE. Trimming at V came to 2 bases and at J to 4 bases, leaving 5 bases not matched to a gene. The CDR3 DNA is TGTGCCAGCAGCGTGAGACTAGCGGGAGAGGCAGATACGCAGTATTTT. Translating it yields CASSVRLAGEADTQYF.

In its sample, this clonotype was seen a few times. The chain combines TRBV10-3 with TRBJ2-7; D is undetermined. Trimming took 2 bases from V and 1 from J, leaving 6 bases between them. The germline V gene encodes CDR1 ENHRY and CDR2 SYGVKD. The CDR3 is 13 residues long. CDR3 protein: CAISEDGSYEQYV. The DNA of the CDR3 is TGTGCCATCAGTGAGGACGGATCCTACGAGCAGTACGTC.

The chain couples TRBV7-3 to TRBJ2-3; no firm D call. V lost 5 bases to trimming and J lost 2 bases, with 14 bases between them. From germline, CDR1 is SGHTA and CDR2 FQGTGA. This CDR3 comprises 15 residues. The CDR3 sequence: CASSPSWFLTDTQYF. The DNA for the CDR3 is TGTGCCAGCAGCCCCTCGTGGTTTCTCACAGATACGCAGTATTTT.

This chain joins TRBV7-2 and TRBJ1-1; D is perhaps TRBD1 (5 bases). The CDR3 is 14 amino acids. Germline V lookup: CDR1 SGHTA, CDR2 FQGNSA. The V end was cut by 2 bases, the J end by 7 bases, with 14 bases between. CDR3 bases: TGTGCCAGCAGCTTATCTTTCGGGGCCCGTGAAGCTTTCTTT. This codes for CASSLSFGAREAFF.

This sequence joins TRBV12-3 or TRBV12-4 and TRBJ2-1; D is ambiguous. This CDR3 has 13 amino acids. V was clipped by 6 bases and J by 4 bases, with 10 bases between them. CDR3 nucleotide sequence: TGTGCCAGCAGACCGGGTCTGTACAATGAGCAGTTCTTC. Translating it yields CASRPGLYNEQFF.

This clonotype appeared many times. This chain links TRBV7-2 with TRBJ2-6; 7 nucleotides line up with TRBD1. Germline-derived CDR1 and CDR2 are SGHTA and FQGNSA. V gave up 7 bases and J gave up 2 bases; unmatched junction bases: 5. The CDR3 extends over 15 amino acids. As DNA, the CDR3 is TGTGCCAGCACCCTCCAGGGGGCTGGGGCCAACGTCCTGACTTTC. Translating gives CASTLQGAGANVLTF. The full variable domain, with the rest looked up from reference TRBV7-2 and TRBJ2-6, is GAGVSQSPSNKVTEKGKDVELRCDPISGHTALYWYRQSLGQGLEFLIYFQGNSAPDKSGLPSDRFSAERTGGSVSTLTIQRTQQEDSAVYLCASTLQGAGANVLTFGAGSRLTVL.